These 2 T cell receptor beta chains came from one sample sequenced in a study of blood T cell repertoires in COVID-19. Clones were sequenced by immunoSEQ multiplex PCR, and TCRdb holds only the in-frame ones, with some missing. The sample holds 150,000 to 200,000 clones, about 90% seen once. The sequenced material came from peripheral blood. The receptors derive from a man aged 45-60 years with acute or convalescent COVID-19.

The genes are TRBV7-9 and TRBJ2-4; TRBD2 might be the D (7 bases). CDR3 size: 17 residues. V was shortened by 4 bases and J by 1 base, with 17 bases between the two germline ends. The V gene's germline CDR1 is SEHNR and CDR2 FQNEAQ (reference sequence). The CDR3: CASSSREGGSAKNIQYF. The CDR3 DNA sequence: TGTGCCAGCAGCTCGAGGGAGGGGGGGAGCGCCAAAAACATTCAGTACTTC. The full variable domain, with the rest looked up from reference TRBV7-9 and TRBJ2-4, is DTGVSQNPRHKITKRGQNVTFRCDPISEHNRLYWYRQTLGQGPEFLTYFQNEAQLEKSRLLSDRFSAERPKGSFSTLEIQRTEQGDSAMYLCASSSREGGSAKNIQYFGAGTRLSVL.

This chain uses TRBV9 with TRBJ2-1; a possible D gene is TRBD1 (6 bases). The CDR3 totals 15 residues. Germline V gene data show CDR1 as SGDLS and CDR2 as YYNGEE. V was shortened by 4 bases and J by 8 bases, with 19 bases between the two germline ends. CDR3 DNA: TGTGCCAGCAGCCCTGACGGGTTACCAGGGGATGAGCAGTTCTTC. It is translated as CASSPDGLPGDEQFF.